This is a list of T cell receptor beta chains from one sample in a study of shared clonotypes between healthy human individuals. The method was immunoSEQ multiplex PCR; TCRdb's version includes in-frame clones alone and lacks a portion of them. The sample includes some 2,100,000 clones, approximately 96% of them seen just once. Sequencing was carried out using naive CD4+ T cells sorted from blood. These receptor sequences come from a young man in good health. CDR3s leave out the opening cysteine and the closing phenylalanine or tryptophan.

TRBJ1-6	TRBV6-1	ASSDPGQAHSPLH
TRBJ2-6	TRBV27	ASSLMRGTHSGANVLT
TRBJ2-7	TRBV30	AWSGRAGAQFYEQY
TRBJ2-3	TRBV7-2	ASSLSGLDLTDTQY
TRBJ1-6	TRBV7-3	ASSPTGGGSPLH
TRBJ1-2	TRBV6-5	ASSYTKQGTYGYT
TRBJ2-2	TRBV5-5	ASSFGQPGELF
TRBJ2-3	TRBV2	ASREGQGSTDTQY
TRBJ1-1	TRBV10-3	AISESPGSHTEAF
TRBJ2-7	TRBV6-6	ASSYGVERPPHEQY
TRBJ1-3	TRBV30	ASRDSGNTIY
TRBJ1-3	TRBV19	ASRTQPGTNSGNTIY
TRBJ2-7	TRBV5-1	ASSLEGSSSSYEQY
TRBJ2-5	TRBV13	ASSLGLRETQY
TRBJ1-4	TRBV7-9	ASSAGQGALPF
TRBJ2-3	TRBV5-1	ASSGANFADTQY
TRBJ1-3	TRBV5-4	ASSSQGQIGNTIY
TRBJ1-3	TRBV28	ASQGLGSGNTIY
TRBJ2-2	TRBV5-1	ASSPLETSTGELF
TRBJ2-1	TRBV6-4	ASAHIDLPYNEQF
TRBJ2-5	TRBV9	ASSVSTVQETQY
TRBJ2-2	TRBV15	ATSLRRTSGNTGELF